A selection of T cell receptor beta chains follows, all from one sample in a study of OX40 agonist ivuxolimab in advanced cancers. Only in-frame clones appear in the TCRdb table, and some are missing; sequencing was by immunoSEQ multiplex PCR. The table lists some 100,000 clones, roughly 84% of them singletons. This specimen was CD4+ or CD8+ T cells sorted from blood, taken in a trial of the OX40 agonist ivuxolimab. These receptors came from an adult with an advanced solid tumor such as melanoma, head and neck, liver or kidney cancer. Each CDR3 is given without its conserved first and last residue. Each record gives: CDR3 protein, D gene, V gene. D genes are given only for firm matches.

CDR3: ASSYGTGPTGANVLT
D: TRBD1
V: TRBV11-2

CDR3: ASSLDRDRQETQY
D: TRBD1
V: TRBV7-7

CDR3: ASRTTNTEAF
D: -
V: TRBV6-6

CDR3: ASTFGAGIGTEAF
D: -
V: TRBV7-2

CDR3: ASSAGTANTGELF
D: TRBD1
V: TRBV2

CDR3: ASNSPNTEAF
D: -
V: TRBV6-5

CDR3: ASSVGARGGEKLF
D: -
V: TRBV9

CDR3: ASSLGVSTDTQY
D: -
V: TRBV7-2

CDR3: ASSSGGGKNIQY
D: -
V: TRBV5-1

CDR3: ASSRQGNTEAF
D: TRBD1
V: TRBV7-3

CDR3: ASSLGYSNQPQH
D: -
V: TRBV19

CDR3: ASSYDGSAQY
D: -
V: TRBV6-6

CDR3: ASTSSSLYSNQPQH
D: -
V: TRBV28

CDR3: ASSGNTGETNEKLF
D: TRBD1
V: TRBV9

CDR3: ASSFGRRNTIY
D: -
V: TRBV28

CDR3: ASSPRTGVYNEQF
D: TRBD1
V: TRBV5-4

CDR3: ASSHPLRGQNSPLH
D: -
V: TRBV7-2

CDR3: ASRPGTAMNTEAF
D: TRBD1
V: TRBV6-1

CDR3: ASSLGQGSVRNSPLH
D: TRBD1
V: TRBV5-4

CDR3: ASNRRVNEKLF
D: -
V: TRBV25-1

CDR3: ASSIDRDQPQH
D: TRBD1
V: TRBV7-2

CDR3: AWSVPLGALNVGQPQH
D: -
V: TRBV30

CDR3: ASSLAGWGGYT
D: -
V: TRBV7-9

CDR3: AWSRGEETQY
D: -
V: TRBV30

CDR3: ASSLVAGGLSAANVLT
D: TRBD1
V: TRBV5-1

CDR3: ASSVVDTHNEQF
D: -
V: TRBV9